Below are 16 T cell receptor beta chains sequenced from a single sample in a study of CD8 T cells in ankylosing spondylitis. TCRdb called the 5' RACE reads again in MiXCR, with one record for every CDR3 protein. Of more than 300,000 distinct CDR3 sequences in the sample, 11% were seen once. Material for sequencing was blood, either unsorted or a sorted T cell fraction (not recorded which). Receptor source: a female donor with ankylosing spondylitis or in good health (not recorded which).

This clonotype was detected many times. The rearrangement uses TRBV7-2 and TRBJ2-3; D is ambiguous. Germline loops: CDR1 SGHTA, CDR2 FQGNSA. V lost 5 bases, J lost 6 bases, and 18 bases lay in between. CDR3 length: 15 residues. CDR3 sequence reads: CASSSRTRQGDTQYF. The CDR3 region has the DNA TGTGCCAGCAGCAGTAGGACCCGCCAAGGGGATACGCAGTATTTT. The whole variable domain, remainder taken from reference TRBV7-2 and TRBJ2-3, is GAGVSQSPSNKVTEKGKDVELRCDPISGHTALYWYRQSLGQGLEFLIYFQGNSAPDKSGLPSDRFSAERTGGSVSTLTIQRTQQEDSAVYLCASSSRTRQGDTQYFGPGTRLTVL.

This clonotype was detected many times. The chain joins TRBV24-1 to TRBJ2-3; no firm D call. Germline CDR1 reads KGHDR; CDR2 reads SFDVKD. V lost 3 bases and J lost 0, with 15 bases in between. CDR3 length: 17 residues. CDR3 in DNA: TGTGCCACCAGTGATACACCCGGGCGGTCTAGCACAGATACGCAGTATTTT. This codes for CATSDTPGRSSTDTQYF.

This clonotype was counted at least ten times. CDR3 DNA sequence: TGTGCCAGCAGTTTCCTTTCGACAGGGGTTCAGCCCCAGCATTTT. This encodes CASSFLSTGVQPQHF. This chain connects TRBV27 to TRBJ1-5, with TRBD1 matching 8 bases. CDR1 and CDR2 (germline): MNHEY, SMNVEV (reference sequence). The CDR3 has 15 amino acids. V lost 3 bases and J lost 6; bases outside the gene matches: 7.

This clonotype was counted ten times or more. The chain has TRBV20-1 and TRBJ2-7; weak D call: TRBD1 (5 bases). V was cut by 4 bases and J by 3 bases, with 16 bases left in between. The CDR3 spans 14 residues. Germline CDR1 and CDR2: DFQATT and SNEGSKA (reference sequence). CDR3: CSAIPRGRSYEQYF. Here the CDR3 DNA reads TGCAGTGCTATTCCTAGGGGAAGGAGCTACGAGCAGTACTTC.

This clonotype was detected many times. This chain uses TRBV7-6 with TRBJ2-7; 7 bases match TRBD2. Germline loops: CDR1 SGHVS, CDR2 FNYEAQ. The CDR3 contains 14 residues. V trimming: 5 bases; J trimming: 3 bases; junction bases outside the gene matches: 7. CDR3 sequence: CASSTRETSYEQYF. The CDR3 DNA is TGTGCCAGCAGCACGCGGGAGACTAGCTACGAGCAGTACTTC.

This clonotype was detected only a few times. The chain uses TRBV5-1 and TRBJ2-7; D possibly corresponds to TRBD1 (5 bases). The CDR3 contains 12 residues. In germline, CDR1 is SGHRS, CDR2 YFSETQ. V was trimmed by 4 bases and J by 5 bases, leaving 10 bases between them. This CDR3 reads CASSTTTDEQYF. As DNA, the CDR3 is TGCGCCAGCAGCACCACGACAGACGAGCAGTACTTC.

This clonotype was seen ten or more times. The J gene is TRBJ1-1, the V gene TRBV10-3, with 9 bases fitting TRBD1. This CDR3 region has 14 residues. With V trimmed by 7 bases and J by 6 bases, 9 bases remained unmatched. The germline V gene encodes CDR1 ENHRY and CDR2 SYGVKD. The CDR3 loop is CAITRDRAGAEAFF. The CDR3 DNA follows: TGTGCCATCACCCGGGACAGGGCGGGGGCTGAAGCTTTCTTT.

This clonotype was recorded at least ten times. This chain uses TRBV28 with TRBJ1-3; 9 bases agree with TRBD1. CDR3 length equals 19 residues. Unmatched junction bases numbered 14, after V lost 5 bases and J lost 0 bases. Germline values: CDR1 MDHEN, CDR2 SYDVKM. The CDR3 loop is CASSPGQGPNLSSGNTIYF. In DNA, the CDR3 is TGTGCCAGCAGTCCAGGACAGGGGCCCAATCTGAGCTCTGGAAACACCATATATTTT.

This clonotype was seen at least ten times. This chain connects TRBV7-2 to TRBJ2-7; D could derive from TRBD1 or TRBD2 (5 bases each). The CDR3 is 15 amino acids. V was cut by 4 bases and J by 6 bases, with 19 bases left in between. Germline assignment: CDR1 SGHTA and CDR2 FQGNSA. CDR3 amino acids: CASSSTGPKTSEQYF. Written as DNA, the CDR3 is TGTGCCAGCAGCTCGACGGGGCCAAAAACCTCCGAGCAGTACTTC.

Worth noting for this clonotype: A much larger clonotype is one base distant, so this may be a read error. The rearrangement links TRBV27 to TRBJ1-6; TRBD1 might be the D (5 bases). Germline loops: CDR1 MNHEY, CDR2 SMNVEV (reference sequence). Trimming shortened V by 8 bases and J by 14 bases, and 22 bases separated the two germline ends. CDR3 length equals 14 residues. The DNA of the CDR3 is TGTGCCAGCGGTCCCCTCGGGGGTGGAGTCACCCTCCACTTT. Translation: CASGPLGGGVTLHF.

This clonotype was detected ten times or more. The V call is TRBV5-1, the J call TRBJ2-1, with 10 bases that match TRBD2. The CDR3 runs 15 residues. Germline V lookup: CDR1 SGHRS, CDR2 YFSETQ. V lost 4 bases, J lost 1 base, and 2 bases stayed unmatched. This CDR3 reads CASSLGLASYNEQFF. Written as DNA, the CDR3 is TGCGCCAGCAGCCTGGGACTAGCGTCCTACAATGAGCAGTTCTTC.

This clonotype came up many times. CDR3 residues: CASSLEPGGTQYF. CDR3 DNA sequence: TGTGCCAGCAGCTTAGAACCGGGTGGAACCCAGTACTTC. This chain connects TRBV11-2 to TRBJ2-5; D is unclear. Germline-derived CDR1 and CDR2 are SGHAT and FQNNGV. Trimming took off 0 bases at V and 8 bases at J, with 10 bases between the two ends. This CDR3 is 13 amino acids long.

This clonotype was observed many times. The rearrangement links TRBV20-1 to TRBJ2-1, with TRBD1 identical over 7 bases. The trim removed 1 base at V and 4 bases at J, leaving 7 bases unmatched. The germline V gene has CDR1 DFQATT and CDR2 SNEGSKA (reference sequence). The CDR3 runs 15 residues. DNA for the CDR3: TGCAGTGCTAGAGTCGGACAGGTCACGTACAATGAGCAGTTCTTC. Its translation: CSARVGQVTYNEQFF.

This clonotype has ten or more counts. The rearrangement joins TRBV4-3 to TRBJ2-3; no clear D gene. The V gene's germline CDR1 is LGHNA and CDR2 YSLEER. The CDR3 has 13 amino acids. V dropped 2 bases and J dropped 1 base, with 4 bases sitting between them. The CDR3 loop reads CASSQRGTDTQYF. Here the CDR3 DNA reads TGCGCCAGCAGCCAACGGGGCACAGATACGCAGTATTTT.

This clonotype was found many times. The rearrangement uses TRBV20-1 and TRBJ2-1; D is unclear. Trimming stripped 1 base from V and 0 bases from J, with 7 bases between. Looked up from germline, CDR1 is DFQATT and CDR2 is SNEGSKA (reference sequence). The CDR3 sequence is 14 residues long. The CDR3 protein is CSARVMTSYNEQFF. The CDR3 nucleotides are TGCAGTGCTAGAGTGATGACCTCCTACAATGAGCAGTTCTTC.

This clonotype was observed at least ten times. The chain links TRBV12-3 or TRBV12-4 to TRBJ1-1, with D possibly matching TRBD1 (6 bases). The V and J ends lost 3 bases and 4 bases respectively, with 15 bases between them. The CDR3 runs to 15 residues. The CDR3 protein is CASSFGGGSGTEAFF. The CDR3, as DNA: TGTGCCAGCAGTTTTGGGGGGGGCTCGGGCACTGAAGCTTTCTTT.